These 20 T cell receptor beta chains originate from one sample sequenced in a study of blood T cell repertoires in COVID-19. Method: immunoSEQ multiplex PCR; TCRdb's copy keeps in-frame clones and lacks some. The sample has 300,000 to 350,000 clones, 65% to 90% seen once. Sequences were obtained from PBMCs or T cells enriched from blood (not recorded which). These receptors all come from a woman in her forties with acute COVID-19.

CDR3 residues: CASSLGGGPTDTQYF. CDR3 sequence (DNA): TGTGCCAGCAGCTTAGGGGGAGGGCCGACAGATACGCAGTATTTT. The chain has TRBV7-2 and TRBJ2-3; 7 nucleotides match TRBD2. Germline V gene lookup returns CDR1 SGHTA and CDR2 FQGNSA. This CDR3 has 15 residues. V was clipped by 1 base and J by 3 bases; unmatched bases: 4. The full variable domain, with the rest looked up from reference TRBV7-2 and TRBJ2-3, is GAGVSQSPSNKVTEKGKDVELRCDPISGHTALYWYRQSLGQGLEFLIYFQGNSAPDKSGLPSDRFSAERTGGSVSTLTIQRTQQEDSAVYLCASSLGGGPTDTQYFGPGTRLTVL.

The chain links TRBV19 to TRBJ2-3; possibly TRBD2 for D (6 bases). The CDR3 is made up of 16 amino acids. Germline CDR1 is LNHDA and CDR2 is SQIVND (reference sequence). V shed 1 base and J shed 6 bases, with 17 bases lying between them. This CDR3 reads CASSIGRGGIRDTQYF. Written as DNA, the CDR3 is TGTGCCAGTAGTATAGGTAGGGGAGGCATCCGGGATACGCAGTATTTT.

This chain joins TRBV19 and TRBJ1-5; D gene uncertain. There are 12 residues in the CDR3. Germline CDR1 and CDR2: LNHDA and SQIVND (reference sequence). V was shortened by 4 bases and J by 3 bases, with 4 bases between the two germline ends. This CDR3 is CASSNLNQPQHF. The CDR3 nucleotides read TGTGCCAGTAGTAATCTCAATCAGCCCCAGCATTTT. Combining the CDR3 with reference TRBV19 and TRBJ1-5 gives the whole variable domain DGGITQSPKYLFRKEGQNVTLSCEQNLNHDAMYWYRQDPGQGLRLIYYSQIVNDFQKGDIAEGYSVSREKKESFPLTVTSAQKNPTAFYLCASSNLNQPQHFGDGTRLSIL.

The count of this clone is one. V usage is TRBV2 and J usage is TRBJ1-6, with 8 bases lining up with TRBD1. The V gene's germline CDR1 is SNHLY and CDR2 FYNNEI. V lost 6 bases, J lost 9 bases, and 10 bases stayed unmatched. The CDR3 totals 15 residues. CDR3 nucleotides: TGTGCCAGCAGCGAAACCGGACAGGGAGCTTCACCCCTCCACTTT. This encodes CASSETGQGASPLHF. Filled out from reference TRBV2 and TRBJ1-6, the complete variable domain reads EPEVTQTPSHQVTQMGQEVILRCVPISNHLYFYWYRQILGQKVEFLVSFYNNEISEKSEIFDDQFSVERPDGSNFTLKIRSTKLEDSAMYFCASSETGQGASPLHFGNGTRLTVT.

The chain links TRBV19 to TRBJ1-4, with TRBD1 matching 10 bases. Germline V gives CDR1 LNHDA, CDR2 SQIVND (reference sequence). Trimming cost V 5 bases and J 0 bases; bases outside gene matches: 6. This CDR3 is 17 amino acids long. Here the CDR3 DNA reads TGTGCCAGTAGTGACAGGGGGCGCCTTGCAACTAATGAAAAACTGTTTTTT. Residues: CASSDRGRLATNEKLFF. The complete variable domain, with remaining parts taken from reference TRBV19 and TRBJ1-4, reads DGGITQSPKYLFRKEGQNVTLSCEQNLNHDAMYWYRQDPGQGLRLIYYSQIVNDFQKGDIAEGYSVSREKKESFPLTVTSAQKNPTAFYLCASSDRGRLATNEKLFFGSGTQLSVL.

The J gene is TRBJ1-4, the V gene TRBV3-1 (or the pseudogene TRBV3-2), with no clear D. The V end was cut by 1 base, the J end by 8 bases, with 5 bases between. Germline assignment: CDR1 LGHDT and CDR2 YNNKEL (reference sequence). The CDR3 is made up of 12 amino acids. In DNA, the CDR3 is TGTGCCAGCAGCCAAGCGGGGGAAAAACTGTTTTTT. Translation gives CASSQAGEKLFF.

V gene TRBV6-6 combines with J gene TRBJ1-6; TRBD1 is a possible D gene (5 bases). The CDR3 has 14 amino acids. V lost 8 bases and J lost 10, with 18 bases in between. CDR1 and CDR2 from the germline V gene are MNHNY and SVGAGI (reference sequence). CDR3 region: CASRTARARSPLHF. The DNA for the CDR3 is TGTGCCAGCCGAACCGCCAGGGCTAGGTCACCCCTCCACTTT.

V gene TRBV4-2 combines with J gene TRBJ1-4; TRBD1 might be the D (6 bases). This CDR3 is 16 amino acids long. The ends were cut back, 0 bases at V and 6 bases at J, with 14 bases in the middle. Germline CDR1 and CDR2: LGHNA and YNFKEQ. CDR3 in DNA: TGTGCCAGCAGCCAAGAGGGGACCACAGGGTATGAAAAACTGTTTTTT. Translating it yields CASSQEGTTGYEKLFF.

This chain joins TRBV3-1 (or the pseudogene TRBV3-2) and TRBJ1-6; D call uncertain. Trimming cost V 8 bases and J 4 bases, with 9 bases left between them. CDR1 and CDR2 (germline): LGHDT, YNNKEL (reference sequence). The CDR3 spans 13 residues. CDR3 residues: CASRPGYNSPLHF. The CDR3 nucleotides are TGTGCCAGCCGTCCGGGGTATAATTCACCCCTCCACTTT.

The rearrangement joins TRBV7-2 to TRBJ2-5, with 14 nucleotides matching TRBD2. V gave up 6 bases and J gave up 9 bases; unmatched junction bases: 12. The germline CDR1 and CDR2 sequences are SGHTA and FQGNSA. The CDR3 runs to 16 residues. The CDR3: CASRDGTSGGIGAQYF. The CDR3 DNA follows: TGTGCCAGCAGGGATGGGACTAGCGGGGGCATAGGGGCCCAGTACTTC.

The chain is built from TRBV28 and TRBJ1-1, with a tentative D call TRBD1 (6 bases). The V and J ends lost 1 base and 6 bases respectively, with 12 bases between them. Germline assignment: CDR1 MDHEN and CDR2 SYDVKM. The CDR3 runs 14 residues. The DNA of the CDR3 is TGTGCCAGCAGTTTATCGACAGGCTTTCCTGAAGCTTTCTTT. Translated, it gives CASSLSTGFPEAFF.

CDR3 coding DNA: TGCGCCAGCAGTGTGGGGGCCCTCACAGATACGCAGTATTTT. This sequence encodes CASSVGALTDTQYF. The chain employs TRBV10-2 and TRBJ2-3; D might be TRBD1 (6 bases). Germline-derived CDR1 and CDR2 are WSHSY and SAAADI. V gave up 4 bases and J gave up 2 bases, with 10 bases separating them. This CDR3 comprises 14 residues.

The V and J genes are TRBV28 and TRBJ2-1; the match to TRBD1 covers 9 bases. The CDR3 runs 15 residues. The germline V gene has CDR1 MDHEN and CDR2 SYDVKM. Unmatched junction bases numbered 10, after V lost 10 bases and J lost 3 bases. The CDR3 bases are TGTGCCACCAACGCCGGGACAGGGATCTACAATGAGCAGTTCTTC. Amino acid sequence: CATNAGTGIYNEQFF.

CDR3: CASSGGLGETQYF. The CDR3 DNA follows: TGTGCCAGCAGTGGGGGCCTCGGGGAGACCCAGTACTTC. This chain connects TRBV2 to TRBJ2-5; D possibly corresponds to TRBD1 (5 bases). CDR1 SNHLY and CDR2 FYNNEI come from the germline V gene. Trimming took off 4 bases at V and 5 bases at J, with 11 bases between the two ends. This CDR3 region has 13 residues.

V is TRBV5-4 and J is TRBJ1-6, with 8 bases matching TRBD1. The V and J ends lost 1 base and 7 bases, in that order; junction bases with no gene match: 4. CDR1 is SGHNT, CDR2 YYREEE, per germline (reference sequence). This CDR3 is built from 15 residues. The CDR3: CASSLQGALNSPLHF. CDR3 sequence (DNA): TGTGCCAGCAGCTTGCAGGGGGCCCTAAATTCACCCCTCCACTTT. The whole variable domain, filled in from reference TRBV5-4 and TRBJ1-6, reads ETGVTQSPTHLIKTRGQQVTLRCSSQSGHNTVSWYQQALGQGPQFIFQYYREEENGRGNFPPRFSGLQFPNYSSELNVNALELDDSALYLCASSLQGALNSPLHFGNGTRLTVT.

This clone has just one count. J is TRBJ1-6 and V is TRBV5-1, with a tentative D call TRBD1 (5 bases). The CDR3 totals 14 residues. Germline V gives CDR1 SGHRS, CDR2 YFSETQ. V lost 3 bases to trimming and J lost 5 bases, with 9 bases between them. The CDR3 reads CASSSGKDNSPLHF. For the CDR3, the DNA is TGCGCCAGCAGCTCAGGGAAGGATAATTCACCCCTCCACTTT.

The chain couples TRBV7-2 to TRBJ1-6; 11 nucleotides match TRBD1. This CDR3 region has 15 residues. V shed 4 bases and J 9 bases; nucleotides not matched to a gene: 5. Germline assignment: CDR1 SGHTA and CDR2 FQGNSA. CDR3 bases: TGTGCCAGCAGCTCCATAGGGACAGGGGGTTCACCCCTCCACTTT. Its translation is CASSSIGTGGSPLHF.

This clone was counted a single time. J is TRBJ1-5 and V is TRBV18, with TRBD1 matching over 9 bases. Germline loops: CDR1 KGHSH, CDR2 LQKENI. Trimming took 6 bases from V and 4 from J; bases not matched to a gene: 1. The CDR3 extends over 13 amino acids. The CDR3 DNA sequence: TGTGCCAGCTCGACAGGGGGAAATCAGCCCCAGCATTTT. Its translation is CASSTGGNQPQHF.

This rearrangement joins TRBV4-2 to TRBJ1-2; 9 nucleotides align to TRBD1. Germline CDR1 LGHNA, CDR2 YNFKEQ. CDR3 size: 14 residues. Trimming took 5 bases from V and 5 from J; bases not matched to a gene: 6. CDR3 DNA: TGTGCCAGCAGCGCCTCCGGGACAGGGTATGGCTACACCTTC. This encodes CASSASGTGYGYTF.

The rearrangement links TRBV11-2 to TRBJ2-4; D gene ambiguous. Trimming removed 2 bases from V and 4 bases from J, with 12 bases in between. CDR3 length equals 15 residues. In germline, CDR1 is SGHAT, CDR2 FQNNGV. CDR3 nucleotides: TGTGCCAGCAGCTTAACGGTCTTCAAAAAAAACATTCAGTACTTC. This codes for CASSLTVFKKNIQYF.